Presented here are 32 T cell receptor beta chains from one specimen sequenced in a study of T-cell reconstitution after alpha-beta-depleted transplantation in children. Library preparation (for TCRbeta) was performed with unique molecular identifiers. MiXCR, applied by TCRdb to the PCR reads, yields one record per CDR3 protein. The table includes 260,000 or so distinct CDR3 sequences, around 13% detected once. This specimen was PBMCs from the stem cell graft donor, taken from the stem cell graft. The receptors were sampled from a human donor who donated a stem cell graft to a child with acute lymphoblastic leukemia.

There are many counts of this clonotype. The chain has TRBV5-5 and TRBJ1-1; D might be TRBD1 (5 bases). The V gene's germline CDR1 is SGHKS and CDR2 YYEKEE (reference sequence). Trimming cost V 3 bases and J 3 bases, with 12 bases left between them. This CDR3 has 14 amino acids. CDR3 in DNA: TGTGCCAGCAGCTCATCCGGGGACCACACTGAAGCTTTCTTT. Translated: CASSSSGDHTEAFF.

This clonotype was seen repeatedly, ten times or more. The gene calls are TRBV20-1 and TRBJ2-7, with D possibly being TRBD2 (6 bases). CDR1 and CDR2 from the germline V gene are DFQATT and SNEGSKA (reference sequence). The CDR3 extends over 15 amino acids. V lost 0 bases, J lost 2 bases, and 14 bases lay in between. CDR3 bases: TGCAGTGCTAGAGATCATCTAGCGAGACCCTACGAGCAGTACTTC. Translation: CSARDHLARPYEQYF.

This clonotype was detected ten times or more. The CDR3 nucleotides are TGTGCCATCAGTGTATACTCCACCCTCGGGGGAGGATCCACAGATACGCAGTATTTT. Translating gives CAISVYSTLGGGSTDTQYF. V gene TRBV10-3 combines with J gene TRBJ2-3; possibly TRBD2 for D (6 bases). This CDR3 has 19 amino acids. The ends were cut back, 4 bases at V and 2 bases at J, with 25 bases in the middle. Germline V CDR1 and CDR2: ENHRY, SYGVKD.

The table lists this clonotype with many counts. The chain links TRBV6-5 to TRBJ2-3; D unresolved. From germline, CDR1 is MNHEY and CDR2 SVGAGI. Trimming pared 0 bases from V and 0 bases from J, leaving 13 bases between. CDR3 length equals 17 residues. CDR3 sequence reads: CASSYSAISSSTDTQYF. The DNA for the CDR3 is TGTGCCAGCAGTTACTCGGCGATTTCCTCTAGCACAGATACGCAGTATTTT.

This clonotype was found many times. The rearrangement links TRBV7-9 to TRBJ1-4; tentative D call: TRBD1 (5 bases). V lost 7 bases to trimming and J lost 0 bases, with 15 bases between them. Germline CDR1 and CDR2: SEHNR and FQNEAQ (reference sequence). The CDR3 has 16 amino acids. This chain's CDR3 is CASTPSARATNEKLFF. The CDR3 DNA is TGTGCCAGCACCCCCTCAGCCAGGGCAACTAATGAAAAACTGTTTTTT. Supplemented by reference TRBV7-9 and TRBJ1-4, the full variable domain reads DTGVSQNPRHKITKRGQNVTFRCDPISEHNRLYWYRQTLGQGPEFLTYFQNEAQLEKSRLLSDRFSAERPKGSFSTLEIQRTEQGDSAMYLCASTPSARATNEKLFFGSGTQLSVL.

In this sample, this clonotype turned up many times. V is TRBV6-1 and J is TRBJ2-1; 10 bases line up with TRBD1. CDR3 size: 17 residues. J lost 7 bases, V lost 6 bases, and 15 bases had no gene match. The germline gives CDR1 MNHNS, CDR2 SASEGT. This CDR3 is CASRRQGAKALRNEQFF. Here the CDR3 DNA reads TGTGCCAGCAGAAGACAGGGGGCGAAAGCCCTAAGGAATGAGCAGTTCTTC.

The V gene is TRBV12-3 or TRBV12-4, the J gene TRBJ2-5; 9 bases match TRBD1. The CDR3 has 19 amino acids. V dropped 11 bases and J dropped 5; count of bases not matched to a gene: 27. In DNA, the CDR3 is TGTGCCTTCAGTTTAGGAGCATCTATCGGACAGGGGTTATTGGAGACCCAGTACTTC. Encoded protein: CAFSLGASIGQGLLETQYF.

The sample holds many counts of this clonotype. V usage is TRBV7-9 and J usage is TRBJ2-5; 9 bases are a match to TRBD1. Per the germline V gene, CDR1 is SEHNR and CDR2 is FQNEAQ (reference sequence). The J segment lost 4 bases and the V segment lost 5 bases, leaving 8 bases of the junction unmatched. This CDR3 comprises 15 residues. CDR3 in DNA: TGTGCCAGCAGCCCATCTGGACAGGGGACAGAGACCCAGTACTTC. Translating gives CASSPSGQGTETQYF.

This clonotype was seen ten or more times. This sequence joins TRBV10-2 and TRBJ2-1, with 11 positions matching TRBD1. V shed 7 bases and J 15 bases; nucleotides not matched to a gene: 11. From germline, CDR1 is WSHSY and CDR2 SAAADI. CDR3 length equals 13 residues. The CDR3 bases are TGCGCCAGCAATCCGGGACAGGGGGTTTTCGGGTTCTTC. Translating gives CASNPGQGVFGFF.

Regarding this clonotype: This may be a read error: a much more frequent sequence differs by one nucleotide. The V call is TRBV6-2 or TRBV6-3, the J call TRBJ2-1, with D maybe TRBD2 (5 bases). Germline CDR1 reads MNHEY; CDR2 reads SVGEGT. The CDR3 extends over 14 amino acids. CDR3 in amino acids: CAGSILGEANEQFF. CDR3 in DNA: TGTGCCGGCAGCATCCTCGGGGAAGCAAATGAGCAGTTCTTC.

This clonotype was counted at least ten times. This sequence joins TRBV7-2 and TRBJ2-1; no clear D. The germline V gene encodes CDR1 SGHTA and CDR2 FQGNSA. This CDR3 contains 13 residues. Trimming pared 5 bases from V and 2 bases from J, leaving 7 bases between. Here the CDR3 DNA reads TGTGCCAGCAGCCCTGACACCTACAATGAGCAGTTCTTC. This encodes CASSPDTYNEQFF.

The table lists this clonotype with many counts. V is TRBV28 and J is TRBJ2-2; 8 positions agree with TRBD1. Trimming at V came to 6 bases and at J to 3 bases, leaving 9 bases not matched to a gene. CDR3 length: 16 residues. The germline CDR1 and CDR2 sequences are MDHEN and SYDVKM. Here the CDR3 DNA reads TGTGCCAGCAGCCCGTCCGGACAGGGCTACACCGGGGAGCTGTTTTTT. It is translated as CASSPSGQGYTGELFF.

CDR3 in amino acids: CASSPSRTGFTYEQYF. The CDR3 DNA sequence: TGTGCCAGCAGTCCCTCCCGGACAGGATTTACCTACGAGCAGTACTTC. V and J are TRBV28 and TRBJ2-7, with TRBD1 matching over 7 bases. Germline V CDR1 and CDR2: MDHEN, SYDVKM. The junction had 12 bases not matched to a gene; V was cut back by 5 bases and J by 2 bases. The CDR3 has 16 residues.

This clonotype was recorded many times. This rearrangement joins TRBV6-2 or TRBV6-3 to TRBJ2-7; no definite D call. The CDR3 has 14 amino acids. V was shortened by 5 bases and J by 4 bases, with 15 bases between the two germline ends. CDR1 is MNHEY and CDR2 is SVGEGT in the germline V gene. The CDR3 loop is CASSRFQKPYEQYF. In DNA, the CDR3 is TGTGCCAGCAGTAGATTCCAAAAACCATACGAGCAGTACTTC.

This clonotype has ten or more counts. The V call is TRBV7-6, the J call TRBJ2-1, with D hard to call. The CDR3 loop spans 13 amino acids. CDR1 is SGHVS and CDR2 is FNYEAQ in the germline V gene. V lost 2 bases and J 7 bases, leaving 9 bases between the germline ends. Here the CDR3 DNA reads TGTGCCAGCAGCTTAAGGTCCCGGAATGAGCAGTTCTTC. It translates to CASSLRSRNEQFF.

In its sample, this clonotype was seen many times. The chain recombines TRBV10-1 with TRBJ2-2; 7 bases are shared with TRBD1. The CDR3 length is 16 residues. The ends lost 6 bases at V and 4 bases at J; junction bases unmatched: 11. Germline V lookup: CDR1 WNHNN, CDR2 SYGVQD (reference sequence). In DNA, the CDR3 is TGCGCCAGCAGCCCTTTACAGGGGAGTCGCACCGGGGAGCTGTTTTTT. Translation: CASSPLQGSRTGELFF.

This clonotype was recorded many times. The chain links TRBV4-2 to TRBJ2-1, with 11 bases fitting TRBD2. V lost 4 bases to trimming and J lost 4 bases; unmatched junction nucleotides: 9. This CDR3 region has 17 residues. CDR1 is LGHNA, CDR2 YNFKEQ, per germline. CDR3 residues: CASSPTSGNAVYNEQFF. The CDR3 DNA is TGTGCCAGCAGCCCGACTAGCGGGAATGCGGTGTACAATGAGCAGTTCTTC.

This clonotype was picked up a small number of times. The V and J genes are TRBV5-5 and TRBJ2-7, with D possibly matching TRBD2 (6 bases). Deletions cut 6 bases from V and 2 bases from J, with 12 bases between. Germline V lookup: CDR1 SGHKS, CDR2 YYEKEE (reference sequence). The length of the CDR3 is 13 residues. The CDR3 region is CASTVGGTYEQYF. In DNA, the CDR3 is TGTGCCAGCACCGTGGGGGGAACCTACGAGCAGTACTTC.

This CDR3 is CASSLAPTSGNTIYF. The CDR3 DNA reads TGTGCCAGCAGCTTAGCCCCCACCTCTGGAAACACCATATATTTT. The chain carries TRBV11-2 and TRBJ1-3; D call uncertain. The CDR3 spans 15 residues. V lost 1 base and J lost 0, with 7 bases in between. CDR1 and CDR2 (germline): SGHAT, FQNNGV.

The chain recombines TRBV14 with TRBJ2-7, with D possibly TRBD1 on 7 matching bases. The V end was cut by 1 base, the J end by 5 bases, with 18 bases between. The germline V gene encodes CDR1 SGHDN and CDR2 FVKESK. The CDR3 spans 16 residues. For the CDR3, the DNA is TGTGCCAGCAGCCAAGTAGGAGGGGGCGCGGGTCACGAGCAGTACTTC. Its protein is CASSQVGGGAGHEQYF.

The chain has TRBV19 and TRBJ1-1; weak D call: TRBD1 (6 bases). CDR1 is LNHDA, CDR2 SQIVND, per germline (reference sequence). The CDR3 loop spans 17 amino acids. Trimming took off 1 base at V and 0 bases at J, with 15 bases between the two ends. In DNA form, the CDR3 reads TGTGCCAGTAGTATAGCGACAGGAGCCGCCATGAACACTGAAGCTTTCTTT. This sequence encodes CASSIATGAAMNTEAFF.

This clonotype was observed at least ten times. J is TRBJ1-4 and V is TRBV5-1; possibly TRBD1 for D (6 bases). Trimming shortened V by 4 bases and J by 4 bases, and 11 bases separated the two germline ends. The CDR3 contains 14 residues. Germline values: CDR1 SGHRS, CDR2 YFSETQ. The CDR3 here is CASSTTGFNEKLFF. The CDR3, as DNA: TGCGCCAGCAGCACAACAGGGTTTAATGAAAAACTGTTTTTT.

This clonotype came up many times. The chain carries TRBV29-1 and TRBJ2-6; the D is unclear. This CDR3 is built from 13 residues. V was cut by 4 bases and J by 2 bases, with 6 bases left in between. The germline CDR1 and CDR2 sequences are SQVTM and ANQGSEA. The CDR3 DNA reads TGCAGCGTTGCCAGGACTGGGGCCAACGTCCTGACTTTC. Translating it yields CSVARTGANVLTF. The full variable domain, rest sourced from reference TRBV29-1 and TRBJ2-6, is SAVISQKPSRDICQRGTSLTIQCQVDSQVTMMFWYRQQPGQSLTLIATANQGSEATYESGFVIDKFPISRPNLTFSTLTVSNMSPEDSSIYLCSVARTGANVLTFGAGSRLTVL.

This clonotype appeared many times. The gene calls are TRBV7-2 and TRBJ2-3; either TRBD1 or TRBD2 may supply D (6 bases each). Germline CDR1 SGHTA, CDR2 FQGNSA. This CDR3 has 14 residues. Trimming took 9 bases from V and 1 from J, leaving 14 bases between them. The CDR3 sequence is CASLRGGGTDTQYF. DNA of the CDR3: TGTGCCAGTCTCAGGGGCGGGGGCACAGATACGCAGTATTTT. The full variable domain, in which reference TRBV7-2 and TRBJ2-3 provide the parts outside the CDR3, is GAGVSQSPSNKVTEKGKDVELRCDPISGHTALYWYRQSLGQGLEFLIYFQGNSAPDKSGLPSDRFSAERTGGSVSTLTIQRTQQEDSAVYLCASLRGGGTDTQYFGPGTRLTVL.

This clonotype was seen ten or more times. The chain combines TRBV20-1 with TRBJ1-5; 9 positions match TRBD1. The CDR3 spans 16 residues. V lost 6 bases and J lost 2; bases outside the gene matches: 11. Germline CDR1 reads DFQATT; CDR2 reads SNEGSKA (reference sequence). CDR3 bases: TGCAGTGCCGTTCCGGGACAGGGCAGAGGCAATCAGCCCCAGCATTTT. Translating it yields CSAVPGQGRGNQPQHF.

Ten or more counts support this clonotype. This chain links TRBV12-3 or TRBV12-4 with TRBJ2-5, with D maybe TRBD2 (5 bases). The V gene lost 6 bases and the J gene lost 5 bases, with 13 bases spanning the gap. This CDR3 has 13 residues. The CDR3 sequence is CASRVTIRETQYF. For the CDR3, the DNA is TGTGCCAGCAGGGTGACTATTAGGGAGACCCAGTACTTC.

At least ten counts were recorded for this clonotype. This chain links TRBV20-1 with TRBJ1-5, with 7 bases lining up with TRBD1. CDR1 and CDR2 from the germline V gene are DFQATT and SNEGSKA (reference sequence). This CDR3 has 16 residues. V shed 3 bases, J shed 5 bases, and the junction held 13 bases outside the gene matches. CDR3 sequence: CSARALETGDHQPQHF. The CDR3 region has the DNA TGCAGTGCTAGGGCCCTCGAAACAGGGGACCATCAGCCCCAGCATTTT.

This clonotype was detected many times. V gene TRBV7-9 combines with J gene TRBJ2-3; D uncertain. The germline V and J ends were trimmed by 6 bases and 5 bases, with 9 bases remaining between them. The CDR3 is made up of 12 amino acids. CDR1 and CDR2 from the germline V gene are SEHNR and FQNEAQ (reference sequence). In DNA, the CDR3 is TGTGCCAGCAGACCCGAAAAAGATACGCAGTATTTT. Amino acids: CASRPEKDTQYF.

On this clonotype itself: A clone one base away is much larger, so this may be a read error. The rearrangement links TRBV7-2 to TRBJ1-5; TRBD1 is a possible D gene (5 bases). Looked up from germline, CDR1 is SGHTA and CDR2 is FQGNSA. The CDR3 extends over 14 amino acids. Written as DNA, the CDR3 is TGTGCCAGCAGCGTACGACAGAGCAATCAGCCCCACCATTTT. Translation gives CASSVRQSNQPHHF.

There are many counts of this clonotype. The chain has TRBV6-4 and TRBJ1-2; no firm D call. CDR3 length equals 12 residues. Looked up from germline, CDR1 is MRHNA and CDR2 is SNTAGT. Trimming left V 2 bases short and J 2 bases short, with 3 bases between. The CDR3 sequence is CASSDRNYGYTF. CDR3 coding DNA: TGTGCCAGCAGTGACAGGAACTATGGCTACACCTTC.

This clonotype was seen ten or more times. The chain uses TRBV3-1 and TRBJ2-7, with 11 bases that match TRBD2. The V gene's germline CDR1 is LGHDT and CDR2 YNNKEL (reference sequence). V lost 4 bases to trimming and J lost 5 bases; unmatched junction nucleotides: 7. There are 15 residues in the CDR3. CDR3 sequence reads: CASSRGTSGPHEQYF. As DNA, the CDR3 is TGTGCCAGCAGCCGGGGGACTAGCGGTCCGCACGAGCAGTACTTC.

This clonotype occurred many times. V gene TRBV11-2 combines with J gene TRBJ2-7, with 9 bases lining up with TRBD1. CDR3 length: 15 amino acids. V gave up 6 bases and J gave up 6 bases; unmatched junction bases: 12. Per the germline V gene, CDR1 is SGHAT and CDR2 is FQNNGV. CDR3 region: CASSNYWTGASEQYF. DNA for the CDR3: TGTGCCAGCAGTAACTACTGGACAGGGGCGAGCGAGCAGTACTTC.